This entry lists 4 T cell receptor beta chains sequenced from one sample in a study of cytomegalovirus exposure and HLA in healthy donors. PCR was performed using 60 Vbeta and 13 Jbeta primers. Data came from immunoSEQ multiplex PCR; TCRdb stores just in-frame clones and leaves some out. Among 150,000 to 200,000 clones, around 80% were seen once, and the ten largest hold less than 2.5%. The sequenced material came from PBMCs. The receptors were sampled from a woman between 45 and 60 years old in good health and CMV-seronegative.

CDR3 DNA: TGTGCCAGCAGCTTCCGGGACAGGGGCTCTGGGGCCAACGTCCTGACTTTC. As protein: CASSFRDRGSGANVLTF. The V and J genes are TRBV7-8 and TRBJ2-6; 10 bases line up with TRBD1. V lost 3 bases to trimming and J lost 0 bases; unmatched junction nucleotides: 2. CDR1 and CDR2 from the germline V gene are SGHVS and FQNEAQ. This CDR3 has 17 amino acids. Using reference TRBV7-8 and TRBJ2-6 for the parts outside the CDR3, the full variable domain is GAGVSQSPRYKVAKRGQDVALRCDPISGHVSLFWYQQALGQGPEFLTYFQNEAQLDKSGLPSDRFFAERPEGSVSTLKIQRTQQEDSAVYLCASSFRDRGSGANVLTFGAGSRLTVL.

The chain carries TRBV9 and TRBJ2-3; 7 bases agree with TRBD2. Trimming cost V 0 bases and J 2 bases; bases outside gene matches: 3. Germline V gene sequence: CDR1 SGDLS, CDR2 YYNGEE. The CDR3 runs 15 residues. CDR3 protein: CASSVVGGNTDTQYF. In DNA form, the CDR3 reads TGTGCCAGCAGCGTAGTGGGAGGGAACACAGATACGCAGTATTTT.

CDR3 sequence reads: CASSQDGGHGTYEQYF. The CDR3 DNA reads TGCGCCAGCAGCCAAGATGGCGGACATGGAACGTACGAGCAGTACTTC. This chain connects TRBV4-1 to TRBJ2-7, with D possibly matching TRBD1 (5 bases). The V end lost 0 bases, the J end lost 4 bases, and 16 bases lay between the germline ends. CDR1 and CDR2 from the germline V gene are MGHRA and YSYEKL. CDR3 length equals 16 residues.

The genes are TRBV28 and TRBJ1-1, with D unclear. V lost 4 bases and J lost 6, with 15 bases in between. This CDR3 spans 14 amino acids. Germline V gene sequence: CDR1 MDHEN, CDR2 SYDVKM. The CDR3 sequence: CASSSPVSAPEAFF. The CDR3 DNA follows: TGTGCCAGCAGTTCCCCCGTGAGCGCGCCTGAAGCTTTCTTT.